This T cell receptor beta chain derives from a study of immune heterogeneity within non-small cell lung tumors. It was with 32 V and 13 J primers that multiplex PCR amplified TCR beta CDR3. TCRdb redid the calling of the multiplex PCR reads with MiXCR, one entry per CDR3 protein. The data contain approximately 6,000 distinct CDR3 sequences, roughly 22% of them singletons. Bulk tumor gDNA, roughly 600 ng per sample, served as the TCR template. Several biopsies were spaced far apart within each primary tumor and obtained as surgery took place. The study enrolled patients with untreated, newly diagnosed non-small cell lung cancer who underwent curative surgery. The donor pool consisted of newly diagnosed non-small cell lung cancer patients who were having surgery with curative intent. Study conclusions and caveats: Individual patients' high-frequency T-cell receptor beta clonotypes were largely distinct from one another. Dominant CDR3 beta clonotypes repeated across a patient's tumor loci, while different loci held unique high-frequency clones.

This clonotype is medium-sized. The antigen is undetermined. V dropped 3 bases and J dropped 2 bases, with 11 bases sitting between them. From germline, CDR1 is ENHRY and CDR2 SYGVKD. This CDR3 has 14 amino acids. The TCR comes from a man aged 60 to 69 with non-small cell lung cancer. The V gene is TRBV10-3, the J gene TRBJ2-7, with TRBD1 as a possible D gene (6 bases). Material for sequencing was lung tumor tissue. In DNA form, the CDR3 reads TGTGCCATCAGTGAAGGGGGATTCACCTACGAGCAGTACTTC. Amino acid sequence: CAISEGGFTYEQYF.